The source of this T cell receptor beta chain is a study of T-cell memory formation after mild COVID-19. About the study: TCR clusters largely stayed donor specific. Study conclusions and caveats: Those CD4+ clones that contracted were mainly in CM and EM (CD8+ ones in EMRA). Clones contracting over day 15 to 85 were CD4/CD8 balanced, with later expanders leaning CD4+.

With regard to this clonotype: Its antigen remains unknown.

Per germline, CDR1 SQVTM and CDR2 ANQGSEA. With V trimmed by 5 bases and J by 2 bases, 6 bases remained unmatched. This CDR3 has 13 residues. Barcoded TCR alpha and TCR beta cDNA libraries with UMIs came from 5'RACE using constant-segment primers. TCRdb re-derived calls from the 5' RACE reads in MiXCR, one entry per CDR3 protein. The table lists about half a million distinct CDR3 sequences, about 18% of them singletons. The receptor's source is an adult woman who had mild COVID-19 (a few samples of this study predate the infection). Cell type and time point are not known. This chain joins TRBV29-1 and TRBJ2-7; 7 bases are a match to TRBD1. Input material: PBMCs or a T cell subset sorted from them (not recorded which). The DNA for the CDR3 is TGCAGCGTTACAGGGGATGGCACCTACGAGCAGTACTTC. Amino acid sequence: CSVTGDGTYEQYF.